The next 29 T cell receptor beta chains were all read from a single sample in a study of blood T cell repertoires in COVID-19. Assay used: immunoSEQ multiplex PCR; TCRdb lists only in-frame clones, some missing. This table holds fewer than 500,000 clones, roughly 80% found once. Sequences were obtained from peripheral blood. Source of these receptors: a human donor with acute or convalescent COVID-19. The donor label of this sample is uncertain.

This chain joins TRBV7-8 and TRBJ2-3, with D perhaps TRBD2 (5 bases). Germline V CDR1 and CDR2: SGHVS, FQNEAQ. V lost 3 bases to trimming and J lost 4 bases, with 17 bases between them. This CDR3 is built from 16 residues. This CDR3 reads CASSFLPSLGPDTQYF. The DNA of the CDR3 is TGTGCCAGCAGCTTCCTTCCTAGCCTTGGACCAGATACGCAGTATTTT.

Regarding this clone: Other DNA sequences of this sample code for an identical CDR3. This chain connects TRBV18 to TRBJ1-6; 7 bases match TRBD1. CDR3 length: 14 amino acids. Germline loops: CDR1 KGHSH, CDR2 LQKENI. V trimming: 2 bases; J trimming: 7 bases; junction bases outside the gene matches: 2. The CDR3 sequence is CASSPGTENSPLHF. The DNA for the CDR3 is TGTGCCAGCTCACCAGGGACAGAAAATTCACCCCTCCACTTT.

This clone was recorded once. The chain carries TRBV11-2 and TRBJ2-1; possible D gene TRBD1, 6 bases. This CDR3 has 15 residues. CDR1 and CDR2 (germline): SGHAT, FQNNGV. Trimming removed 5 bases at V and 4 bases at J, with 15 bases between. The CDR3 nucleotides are TGTGCCAGCAGCCCCACCCGGACAGCATACAATGAGCAGTTCTTC. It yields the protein CASSPTRTAYNEQFF. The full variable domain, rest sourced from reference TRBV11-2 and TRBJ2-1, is EAGVAQSPRYKIIEKRQSVAFWCNPISGHATLYWYQQILGQGPKLLIQFQNNGVVDDSQLPKDRFSAERLKGVDSTLKIQPAKLEDSAVYLCASSPTRTAYNEQFFGPGTRLTVL.

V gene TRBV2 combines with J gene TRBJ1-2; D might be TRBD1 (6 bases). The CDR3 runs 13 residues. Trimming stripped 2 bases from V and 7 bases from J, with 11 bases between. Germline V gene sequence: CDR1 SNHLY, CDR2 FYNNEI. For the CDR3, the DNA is TGTGCCAGCAGTGAATACGCAGGGGTTGGCTACACCTTC. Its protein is CASSEYAGVGYTF.

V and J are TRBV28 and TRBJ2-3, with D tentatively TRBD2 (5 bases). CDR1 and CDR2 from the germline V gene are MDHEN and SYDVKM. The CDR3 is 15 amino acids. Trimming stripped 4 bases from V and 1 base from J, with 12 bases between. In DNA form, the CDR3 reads TGTGCCAGCAGTTCGGTAGGGAGACGCACAGATACGCAGTATTTT. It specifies CASSSVGRRTDTQYF.

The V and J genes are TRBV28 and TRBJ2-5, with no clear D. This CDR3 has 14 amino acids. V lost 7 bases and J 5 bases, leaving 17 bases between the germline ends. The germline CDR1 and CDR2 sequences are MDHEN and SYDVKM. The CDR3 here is CASNEVPLRETQYF. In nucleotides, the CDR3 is TGTGCCAGCAACGAGGTTCCCCTTCGGGAGACCCAGTACTTC. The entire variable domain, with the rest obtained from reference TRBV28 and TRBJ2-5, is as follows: DVKVTQSSRYLVKRTGEKVFLECVQDMDHENMFWYRQDPGLGLRLIYFSYDVKMKEKGDIPEGYSVSREKKERFSLILESASTNQTSMYLCASNEVPLRETQYFGPGTRLLVL.

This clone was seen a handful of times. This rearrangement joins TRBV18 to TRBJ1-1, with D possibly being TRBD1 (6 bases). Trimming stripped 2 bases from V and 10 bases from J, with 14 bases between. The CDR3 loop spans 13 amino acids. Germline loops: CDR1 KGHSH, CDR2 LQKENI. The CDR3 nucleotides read TGTGCCAGCTCACCAACGGGGACAATAGGAGCTTTCTTT. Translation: CASSPTGTIGAFF.

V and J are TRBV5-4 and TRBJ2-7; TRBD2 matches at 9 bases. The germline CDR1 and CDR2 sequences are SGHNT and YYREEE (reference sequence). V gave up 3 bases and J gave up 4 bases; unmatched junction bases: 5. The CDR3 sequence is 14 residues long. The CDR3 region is CASSSGLAQYEQYF. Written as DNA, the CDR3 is TGTGCCAGCAGCTCGGGACTAGCTCAATACGAGCAGTACTTC.

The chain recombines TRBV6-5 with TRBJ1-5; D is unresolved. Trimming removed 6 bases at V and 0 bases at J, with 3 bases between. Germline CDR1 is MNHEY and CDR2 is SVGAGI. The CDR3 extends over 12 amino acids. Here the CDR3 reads CASSNSNQPQHF. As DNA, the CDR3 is TGTGCCAGCAGCAATAGCAATCAGCCCCAGCATTTT.

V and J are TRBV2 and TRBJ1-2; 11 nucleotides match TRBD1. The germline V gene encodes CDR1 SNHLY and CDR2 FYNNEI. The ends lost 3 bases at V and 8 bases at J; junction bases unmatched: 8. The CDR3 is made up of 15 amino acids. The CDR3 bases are TGTGCCAGCAGTGAGGGACAGGGGGTTAAACGGGGCTACACCTTC. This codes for CASSEGQGVKRGYTF. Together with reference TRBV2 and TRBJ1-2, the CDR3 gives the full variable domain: EPEVTQTPSHQVTQMGQEVILRCVPISNHLYFYWYRQILGQKVEFLVSFYNNEISEKSEIFDDQFSVERPDGSNFTLKIRSTKLEDSAMYFCASSEGQGVKRGYTFGSGTRLTVV.

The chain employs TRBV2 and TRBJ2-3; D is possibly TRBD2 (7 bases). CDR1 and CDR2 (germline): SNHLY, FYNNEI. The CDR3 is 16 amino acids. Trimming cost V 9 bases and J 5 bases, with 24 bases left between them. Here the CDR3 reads CASPTTGGLTGDTQYF. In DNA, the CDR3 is TGTGCCAGTCCGACGACGGGGGGCTTAACTGGAGATACGCAGTATTTT.

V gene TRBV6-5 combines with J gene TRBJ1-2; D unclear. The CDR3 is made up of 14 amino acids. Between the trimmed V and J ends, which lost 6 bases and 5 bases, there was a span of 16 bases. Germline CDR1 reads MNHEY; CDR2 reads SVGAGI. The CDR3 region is CASRWTRTSYGYTF. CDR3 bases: TGTGCCAGCAGGTGGACGAGGACTTCTTATGGCTACACCTTC.

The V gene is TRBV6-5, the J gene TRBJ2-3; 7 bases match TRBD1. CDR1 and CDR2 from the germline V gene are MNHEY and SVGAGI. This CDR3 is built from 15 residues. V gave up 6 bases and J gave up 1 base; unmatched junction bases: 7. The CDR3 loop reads CASRPVQGGTDTQYF. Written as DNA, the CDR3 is TGTGCCAGCAGGCCGGTGCAGGGGGGCACAGATACGCAGTATTTT.

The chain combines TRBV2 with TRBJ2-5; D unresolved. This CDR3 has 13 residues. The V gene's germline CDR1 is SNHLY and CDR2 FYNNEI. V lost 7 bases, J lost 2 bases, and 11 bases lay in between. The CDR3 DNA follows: TGTGCCAGCACTGTGAACTCTCAAGAGACCCAGTACTTC. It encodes CASTVNSQETQYF.

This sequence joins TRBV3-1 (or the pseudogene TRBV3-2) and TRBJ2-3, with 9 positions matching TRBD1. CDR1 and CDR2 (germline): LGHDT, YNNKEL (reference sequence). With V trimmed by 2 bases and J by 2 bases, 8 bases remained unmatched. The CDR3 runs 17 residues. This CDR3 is CASSQRKTGGATDTQYF. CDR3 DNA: TGTGCCAGCAGCCAAAGGAAGACAGGGGGAGCCACAGATACGCAGTATTTT.

The DNA for the CDR3 is TGCGCCAGCAGCTTGGAGCCCCCATACAATGAGCAGTTCTTC. This sequence encodes CASSLEPPYNEQFF. The chain has TRBV5-1 and TRBJ2-1; D is ambiguous. The ends were cut back, 0 bases at V and 4 bases at J, with 8 bases in the middle. The CDR3 extends over 14 amino acids. Germline V gives CDR1 SGHRS, CDR2 YFSETQ.

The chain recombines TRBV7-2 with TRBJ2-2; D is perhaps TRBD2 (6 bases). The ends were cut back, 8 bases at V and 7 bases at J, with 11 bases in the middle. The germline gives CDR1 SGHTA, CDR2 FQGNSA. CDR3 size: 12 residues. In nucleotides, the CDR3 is TGTGCCAGCGGACGGGGGTACGGGGAGCTGTTTTTT. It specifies CASGRGYGELFF.

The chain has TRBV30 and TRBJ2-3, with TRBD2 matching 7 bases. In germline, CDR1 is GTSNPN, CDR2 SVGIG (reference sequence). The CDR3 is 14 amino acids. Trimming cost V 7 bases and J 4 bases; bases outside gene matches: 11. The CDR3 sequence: CAYRLAAVSDTQYF. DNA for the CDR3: TGTGCCTATCGTCTAGCGGCCGTATCAGATACGCAGTATTTT.

The CDR3 loop is CASSRGGVREKLFF. CDR3 DNA sequence: TGTGCCAGCAGCCGGGGGGGGGTACGAGAAAAACTGTTTTTT. The chain uses TRBV7-2 and TRBJ1-4, with D tentatively TRBD1 (5 bases). This CDR3 comprises 14 residues. The germline gives CDR1 SGHTA, CDR2 FQGNSA. Trimming stripped 5 bases from V and 8 bases from J, with 15 bases between.

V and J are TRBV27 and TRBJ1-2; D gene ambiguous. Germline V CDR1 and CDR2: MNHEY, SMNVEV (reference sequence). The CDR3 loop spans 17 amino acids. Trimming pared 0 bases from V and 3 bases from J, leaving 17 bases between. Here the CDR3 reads CASSLSYRSRTYYGYTF. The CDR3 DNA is TGTGCCAGCAGTTTATCCTATCGGTCTAGAACCTACTATGGCTACACCTTC.

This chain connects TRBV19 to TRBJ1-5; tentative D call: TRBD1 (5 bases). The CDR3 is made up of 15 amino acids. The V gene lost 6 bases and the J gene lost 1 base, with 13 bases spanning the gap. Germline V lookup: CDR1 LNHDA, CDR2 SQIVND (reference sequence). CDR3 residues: CASSRVSYSNQPQHF. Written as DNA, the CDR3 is TGTGCCAGTAGCAGGGTTTCTTACAGCAATCAGCCCCAGCATTTT.

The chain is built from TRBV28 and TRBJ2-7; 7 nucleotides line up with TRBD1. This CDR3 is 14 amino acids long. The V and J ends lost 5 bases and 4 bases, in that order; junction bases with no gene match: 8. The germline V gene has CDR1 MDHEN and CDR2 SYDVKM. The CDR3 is CASSLLTGTYEQYF. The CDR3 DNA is TGTGCCAGCAGTCTACTGACAGGGACGTACGAGCAGTACTTC. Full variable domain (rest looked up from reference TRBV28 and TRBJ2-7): DVKVTQSSRYLVKRTGEKVFLECVQDMDHENMFWYRQDPGLGLRLIYFSYDVKMKEKGDIPEGYSVSREKKERFSLILESASTNQTSMYLCASSLLTGTYEQYFGPGTRLTVT.

The CDR3 reads CASSLRTGLWNEQFF. The DNA for the CDR3 is TGTGCCAGTAGTCTCAGGACAGGGCTTTGGAATGAGCAGTTCTTC. The rearrangement joins TRBV19 to TRBJ2-1; 8 bases align to TRBD1. The CDR3 has 15 residues. Germline-derived CDR1 and CDR2 are LNHDA and SQIVND (reference sequence). V shed 5 bases, J shed 7 bases, and the junction held 10 bases outside the gene matches.

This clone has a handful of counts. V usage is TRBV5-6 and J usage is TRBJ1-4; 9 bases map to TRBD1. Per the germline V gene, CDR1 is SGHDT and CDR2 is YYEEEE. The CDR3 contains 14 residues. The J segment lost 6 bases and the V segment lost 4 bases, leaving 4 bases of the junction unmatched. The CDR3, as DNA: TGTGCCAGCAGCCAACAGGGGGCTGATGAAAAACTGTTTTTT. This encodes CASSQQGADEKLFF.

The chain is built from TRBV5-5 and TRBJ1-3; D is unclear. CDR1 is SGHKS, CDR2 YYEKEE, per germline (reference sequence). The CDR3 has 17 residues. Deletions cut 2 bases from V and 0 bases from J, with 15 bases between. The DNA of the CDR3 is TGTGCCAGCAGCTTTGGGGAGGTCCCGGGCTCTGGAAACACCATATATTTT. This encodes CASSFGEVPGSGNTIYF. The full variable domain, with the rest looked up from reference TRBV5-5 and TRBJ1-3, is DAGVTQSPTHLIKTRGQQVTLRCSPISGHKSVSWYQQVLGQGPQFIFQYYEKEERGRGNFPDRFSARQFPNYSSELNVNALLLGDSALYLCASSFGEVPGSGNTIYFGEGSWLTVV.

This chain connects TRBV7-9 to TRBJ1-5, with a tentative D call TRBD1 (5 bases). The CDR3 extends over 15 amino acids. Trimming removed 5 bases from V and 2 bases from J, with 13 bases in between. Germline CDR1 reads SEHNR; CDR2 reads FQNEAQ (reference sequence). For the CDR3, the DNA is TGTGCCAGCAGCCAAGTTGGGGGGGGCAATCAGCCCCAGCATTTT. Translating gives CASSQVGGGNQPQHF.

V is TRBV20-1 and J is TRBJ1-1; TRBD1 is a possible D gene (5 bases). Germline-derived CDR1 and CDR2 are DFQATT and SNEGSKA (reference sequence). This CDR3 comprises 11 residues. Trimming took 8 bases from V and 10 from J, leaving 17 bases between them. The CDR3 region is CSFRGREGAFF. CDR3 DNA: TGCAGTTTTAGGGGTAGGGAGGGAGCTTTCTTT.

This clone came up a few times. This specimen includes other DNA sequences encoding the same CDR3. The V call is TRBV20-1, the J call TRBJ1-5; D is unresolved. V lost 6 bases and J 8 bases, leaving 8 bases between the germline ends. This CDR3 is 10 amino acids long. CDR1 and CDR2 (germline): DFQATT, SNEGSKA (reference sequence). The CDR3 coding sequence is TGCAGTGCCAGCGGGGAGCCCCAGCATTTT. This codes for CSASGEPQHF.

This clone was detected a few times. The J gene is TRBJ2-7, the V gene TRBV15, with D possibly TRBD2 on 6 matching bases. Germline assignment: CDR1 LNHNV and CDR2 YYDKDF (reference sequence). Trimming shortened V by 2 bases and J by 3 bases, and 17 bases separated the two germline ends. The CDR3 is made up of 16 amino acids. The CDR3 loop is CATSRIGTQGVYEQYF. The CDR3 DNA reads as TGTGCCACCAGCAGAATCGGGACTCAAGGGGTCTACGAGCAGTACTTC. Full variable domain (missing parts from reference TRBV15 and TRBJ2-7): DAMVIQNPRYQVTQFGKPVTLSCSQTLNHNVMYWYQQKSSQAPKLLFHYYDKDFNNEADTPDNFQSRRPNTSFCFLDIRSPGLGDTAMYLCATSRIGTQGVYEQYFGPGTRLTVT.